This entry lists 11 T cell receptor beta chains sequenced from one sample in a study of blood T cells in healthy people across ages. Through a sample-barcoded 5' primer and a J-beta primer mix, a second PCR was run for roughly 7 to 12 cycles. Using its own MiXCR run on the 5' RACE reads, TCRdb lists one record per CDR3 protein. The sample lists approximately 810,000 distinct CDR3 sequences, 25% to 35% occurring once. Sequencing used blood. These receptors all stem from a woman older than 75 in good health.

Details on this clonotype: The missing conserved phenylalanine or tryptophan at the end of this CDR3 makes a read error likely. The chain combines TRBV27 with TRBJ1-5; no firm D call. Trimming cost V 8 bases and J 1 base, with 9 bases left between them. The CDR3 runs 13 residues. Per germline, CDR1 MNHEY and CDR2 SMNVEV (reference sequence). CDR3 loop: CASSVVSNQPQHL. The CDR3 DNA is TGTGCCAGCTCAGTTGTAAGCAATCAGCCCCAGCATTTG.

This chain joins TRBV6-1 and TRBJ2-1; D call uncertain. V gave up 1 base and J gave up 0 bases, with 7 bases separating them. The CDR3 is 15 residues long. CDR1 is MNHNS and CDR2 is SASEGT in the germline V gene. In DNA, the CDR3 is TGTGCCAGCAGTGAAGACATGAGCTCCTACAATGAGCAGTTCTTC. Translated, it gives CASSEDMSSYNEQFF.

The V gene is TRBV6-6, the J gene TRBJ2-7; 7 positions match TRBD2. Germline values: CDR1 MNHNY, CDR2 SVGAGI (reference sequence). V lost 2 bases and J lost 3; bases outside the gene matches: 4. This CDR3 is built from 14 residues. CDR3 sequence: CASSYGLGVYEQYF. CDR3 coding DNA: TGTGCCAGCAGTTACGGACTAGGGGTCTACGAGCAGTACTTC.

On this clonotype itself: Being one base from a much bigger clone, this may be a read error. The chain carries TRBV11-3 and TRBJ2-1; 9 bases are a match to TRBD1. This CDR3 is built from 16 residues. The germline CDR1 and CDR2 sequences are SGHNT and YENEEA. Losses at the gene ends were 5 bases for V and 7 bases for J; bases not matched to a gene: 12. This CDR3 is CASSRTGAGQCNEQFF. Here the CDR3 DNA reads TGTGCCAGCAGCCGGACAGGGGCAGGGCAATGTAATGAGCAGTTCTTC. The complete variable domain, with remaining parts taken from reference TRBV11-3 and TRBJ2-1, reads EAGVVQSPRYKIIEKKQPVAFWCNPISGHNTLYWYLQNLGQGPELLIRYENEEAVDDSQLPKDRFSAERLKGVDSTLKIQPAELGDSAVYLCASSRTGAGQCNEQFFGPGTRLTVL.

The genes are TRBV7-2 and TRBJ2-3, with TRBD2 matching over 9 bases. Germline values: CDR1 SGHTA, CDR2 FQGNSA. The CDR3 is 16 residues long. After removal of 1 base from V and 3 bases from J, the junction contained 5 bases not matched to a gene. The CDR3 region is CASSLGRGGRTDTQYF. The CDR3 DNA reads TGTGCCAGCAGCTTAGGGCGGGGGGGAAGGACAGATACGCAGTATTTT.

This clonotype was detected ten times or more. The chain couples TRBV20-1 to TRBJ2-3, with 7 bases that match TRBD1. The CDR3 has 15 residues. Germline V gives CDR1 DFQATT, CDR2 SNEGSKA (reference sequence). V shed 5 bases, J shed 0 bases, and the junction held 8 bases outside the gene matches. The DNA for the CDR3 is TGCAGTGCTCTACGGGACAGCCTTAGCACAGATACGCAGTATTTT. Protein sequence: CSALRDSLSTDTQYF.

With respect to this clonotype: One base away lies a much larger clone, so this may be a sequencing read error. This chain connects TRBV7-9 to TRBJ1-2, with no clear D. Germline loops: CDR1 SEHNR, CDR2 FQNEAQ (reference sequence). The CDR3 covers 12 residues. V lost 4 bases, J lost 3 bases, and 6 bases lay in between. The CDR3 protein is CASSSTHYGYTF. The CDR3, as DNA: TGTGCCAGCAGCTCTACCCACTATGGCTACACCTTC.

The V gene is TRBV7-9, the J gene TRBJ2-7; 10 bases fit TRBD2. There are 17 residues in the CDR3. The V and J ends lost 0 bases and 0 bases, in that order; junction bases with no gene match: 5. The germline V gene encodes CDR1 SEHNR and CDR2 FQNEAQ (reference sequence). The CDR3 DNA follows: TGTGCCAGCAGCTTAGCAGAGACTAGCGGGTACTCCTACGAGCAGTACTTC. This gives the protein CASSLAETSGYSYEQYF.

In its sample, this clonotype was seen a few times. V gene TRBV6-1 combines with J gene TRBJ2-7, with 8 bases identical to TRBD1. Germline CDR1 reads MNHNS; CDR2 reads SASEGT. Unmatched junction bases numbered 11, after V lost 6 bases and J lost 4 bases. The CDR3 covers 15 residues. CDR3 sequence (DNA): TGTGCCAGCAGAGTCCAGGACAGGGAATGGTACGAGCAGTACTTC. Translating it yields CASRVQDREWYEQYF.

A word on this clonotype: A read error may explain this, as a much larger clone is one base away. The chain carries TRBV5-6 and TRBJ1-1; tentative D call: TRBD1 (6 bases). The V gene lost 5 bases and the J gene lost 1 base, with 9 bases spanning the gap. Germline values: CDR1 SGHDT, CDR2 YYEEEE. The length of the CDR3 is 13 residues. CDR3 DNA sequence: TGTGCCAGCAGAAAGGACAGGAACACTGAAGCTTTCTTT. Protein product: CASRKDRNTEAFF.

This clonotype was detected ten times or more. The chain combines TRBV7-2 with TRBJ2-7; 9 bases are shared with TRBD2. V shed 0 bases, J shed 4 bases, and the junction held 10 bases outside the gene matches. In germline, CDR1 is SGHTA, CDR2 FQGNSA. The CDR3 spans 17 residues. The CDR3 loop reads CASSLAEGRGGSYEQYF. CDR3 sequence (DNA): TGTGCCAGCAGCTTAGCGGAGGGGCGGGGGGGGAGTTACGAGCAGTACTTC.